Below, one TCR beta chain is given with its context. The specificity of this receptor is unknown. No per-base quality is available; no much larger clone lies one base away. V ends up 6 bases short and J 9 bases short, with an unmatched junction base count of 7. In the germline V gene, CDR1 corresponds to SGHDN and CDR2 to FVKESK. From the cysteine up to the phenylalanine, the CDR3 has a length of 12 residues. This entry keeps only the CDR3 DNA: 36 bases, framed from base 1. The sample originates from a study of CD8 T cells in ankylosing spondylitis (dated by TCRdb to the late 2010s). Regarding the research as a whole: The study profiled T cell receptor beta repertoires in healthy donors and ankylosing spondylitis patients to find disease-linked TCR variants. The whole study cohort included about a hundred healthy donors and 20 to 30 ankylosing spondylitis patients. Peripheral blood was sampled, and synovial fluid was additionally collected from ankylosing spondylitis patients. The paper as a whole reports these results and caveats: The disease-linked clones were reported to be significantly enriched in matched synovial fluid samples from ankylosing spondylitis patients. In peripheral blood, the disease-linked clones were found at relatively low frequencies and had a CD8+ phenotype. A TCR beta motif made up of several highly homologous amino acid variants appeared to be characteristic of blood from ankylosing spondylitis patients. Some TCR beta motif variants had previously been reported in synovial fluid and blood of reactive arthritis patients, which suggested common disease-initiation mechanisms.

TCRdb shows the sequencer as Illumina HiSeq 2500. TCR beta libraries were prepared by quantitative 5'-RACE with molecular barcodes. Under the source paper's analysis protocol: To identify disease-linked TCR variants, a new computational method was used, one built on a probabilistic model of VDJ rearrangement. The public reads were reanalyzed by TCRdb: fastp trimming at Q25, MiXCR alignment, in-frame beta chains only. Rows are combined by CDR3 protein, so each entry shows the most common genes and DNA. None of the V and J calls come from the authors' own analysis; TCRdb made them. The sample contains more than 650,000 distinct CDR3 sequences, 12% of them found a single time. The ten biggest clones cover approximately 0.46% of the sample.

Sequencing was carried out using blood, either unsorted or a sorted T cell fraction (not recorded which). This receptor chain uses TRBV14 and TRBJ2-7; TRBD1 aligns with 8 central bases. The clonotype comes from a male donor with ankylosing spondylitis. The CDR3 protein is CASSVDRGRQYF. The nucleotide sequence is TGTGCCAGCAGTGTCGACAGGGGTCGGCAGTACTTC.